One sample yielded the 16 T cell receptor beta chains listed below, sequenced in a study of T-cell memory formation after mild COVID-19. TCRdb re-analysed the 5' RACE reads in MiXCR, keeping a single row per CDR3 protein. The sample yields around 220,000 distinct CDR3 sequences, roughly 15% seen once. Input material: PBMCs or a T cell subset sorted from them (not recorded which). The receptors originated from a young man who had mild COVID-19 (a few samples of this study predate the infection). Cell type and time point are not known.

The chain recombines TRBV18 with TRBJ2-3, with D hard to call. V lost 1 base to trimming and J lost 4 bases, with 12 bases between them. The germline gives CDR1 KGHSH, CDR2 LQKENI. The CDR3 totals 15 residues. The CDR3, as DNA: TGTGCCAGCTCACCACTATCGGGTTTCGCAGATACGCAGTATTTT. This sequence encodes CASSPLSGFADTQYF.

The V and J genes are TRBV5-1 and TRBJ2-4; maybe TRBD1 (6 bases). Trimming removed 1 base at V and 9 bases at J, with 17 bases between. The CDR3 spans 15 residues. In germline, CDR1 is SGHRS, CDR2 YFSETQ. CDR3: CASSLRASRGGIQYF. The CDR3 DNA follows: TGCGCCAGCAGCTTGAGGGCTAGCCGAGGGGGCATTCAGTACTTC.

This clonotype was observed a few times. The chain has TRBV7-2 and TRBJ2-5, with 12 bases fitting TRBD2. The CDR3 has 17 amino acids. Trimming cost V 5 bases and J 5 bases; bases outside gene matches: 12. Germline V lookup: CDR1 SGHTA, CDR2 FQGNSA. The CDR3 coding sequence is TGTGCCAGCAGCCTCACAGCTAGCGGGGGGGCCAGGGAGACCCAGTACTTC. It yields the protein CASSLTASGGARETQYF.

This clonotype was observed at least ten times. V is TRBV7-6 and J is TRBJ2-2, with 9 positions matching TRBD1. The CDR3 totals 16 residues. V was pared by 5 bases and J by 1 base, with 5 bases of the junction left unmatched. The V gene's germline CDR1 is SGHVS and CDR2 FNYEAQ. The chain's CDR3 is CASSERDRENTGELFF. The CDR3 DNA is TGTGCCAGCAGCGAACGGGACAGGGAGAACACCGGGGAGCTGTTTTTT.

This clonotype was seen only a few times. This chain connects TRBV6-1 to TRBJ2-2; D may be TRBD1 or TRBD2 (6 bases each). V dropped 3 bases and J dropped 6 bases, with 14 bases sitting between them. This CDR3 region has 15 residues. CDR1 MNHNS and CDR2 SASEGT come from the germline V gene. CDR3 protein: CASSDVGGAPGELFF. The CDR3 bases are TGTGCCAGCAGTGATGTGGGGGGCGCGCCCGGGGAGCTGTTTTTT.

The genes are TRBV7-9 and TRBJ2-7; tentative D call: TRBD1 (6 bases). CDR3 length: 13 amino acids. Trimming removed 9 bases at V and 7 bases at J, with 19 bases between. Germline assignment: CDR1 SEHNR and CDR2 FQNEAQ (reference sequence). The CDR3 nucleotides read TGTGCCAGGAGGGACAAAGGGGTAGGAGAGCAGTACGTC. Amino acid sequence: CARRDKGVGEQYV.

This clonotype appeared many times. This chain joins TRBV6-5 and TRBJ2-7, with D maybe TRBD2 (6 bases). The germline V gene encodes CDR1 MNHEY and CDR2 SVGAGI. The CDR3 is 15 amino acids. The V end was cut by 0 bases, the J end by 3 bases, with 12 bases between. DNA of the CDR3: TGTGCCAGCAGTTACTCGACCGGGGGAGTCTACGAGCAGTACTTC. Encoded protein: CASSYSTGGVYEQYF.

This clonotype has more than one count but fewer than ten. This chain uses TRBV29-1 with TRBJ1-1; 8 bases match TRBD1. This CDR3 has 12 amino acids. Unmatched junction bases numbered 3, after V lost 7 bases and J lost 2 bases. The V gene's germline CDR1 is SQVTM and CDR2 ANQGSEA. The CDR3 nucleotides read TGCAGCGGCGACAGGGGAAACACTGAAGCTTTCTTT. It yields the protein CSGDRGNTEAFF.

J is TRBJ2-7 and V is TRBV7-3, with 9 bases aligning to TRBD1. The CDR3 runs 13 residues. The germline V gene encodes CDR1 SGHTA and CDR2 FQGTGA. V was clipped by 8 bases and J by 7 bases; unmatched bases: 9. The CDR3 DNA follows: TGTGCCAGCTCCCGGGACAGGGCGTCAGAGCAGTACTTC. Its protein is CASSRDRASEQYF.

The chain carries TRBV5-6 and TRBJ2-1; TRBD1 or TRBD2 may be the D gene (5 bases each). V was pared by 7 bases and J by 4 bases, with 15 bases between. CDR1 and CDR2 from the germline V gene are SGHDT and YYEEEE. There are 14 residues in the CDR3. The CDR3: CASVWGTRYNEQFF. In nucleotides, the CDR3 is TGTGCCAGCGTCTGGGGGACCCGGTACAATGAGCAGTTCTTC.

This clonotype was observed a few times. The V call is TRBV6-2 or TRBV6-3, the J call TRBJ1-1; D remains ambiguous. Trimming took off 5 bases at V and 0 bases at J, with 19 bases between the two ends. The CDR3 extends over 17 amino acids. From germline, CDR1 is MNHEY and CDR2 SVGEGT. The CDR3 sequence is CASSARGIRSVNTEAFF. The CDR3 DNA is TGTGCCAGCAGTGCCCGGGGTATAAGGTCGGTGAACACTGAAGCTTTCTTT.

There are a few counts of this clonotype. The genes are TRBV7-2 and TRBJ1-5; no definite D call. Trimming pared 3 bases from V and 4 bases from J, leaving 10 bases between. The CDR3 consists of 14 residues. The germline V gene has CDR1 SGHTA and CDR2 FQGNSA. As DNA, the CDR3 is TGTGCCAGCAGCTTCCTCTGGGGAAATCAGCCCCAGCATTTT. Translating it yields CASSFLWGNQPQHF.

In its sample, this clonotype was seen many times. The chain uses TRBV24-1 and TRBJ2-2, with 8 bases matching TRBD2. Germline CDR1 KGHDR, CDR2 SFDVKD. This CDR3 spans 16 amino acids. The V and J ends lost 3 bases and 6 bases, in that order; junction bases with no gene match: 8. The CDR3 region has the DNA TGTGCCACCAGTGATCCCCCGGCGACTAGCGCCGGGGAGCTGTTTTTT. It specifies CATSDPPATSAGELFF.

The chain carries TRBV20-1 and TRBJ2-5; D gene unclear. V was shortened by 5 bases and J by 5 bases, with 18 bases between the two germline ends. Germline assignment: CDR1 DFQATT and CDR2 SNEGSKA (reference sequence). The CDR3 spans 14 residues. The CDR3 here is CSAGPRVLTETQYF. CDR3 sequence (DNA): TGCAGTGCTGGCCCCCGAGTTCTAACTGAGACCCAGTACTTC.

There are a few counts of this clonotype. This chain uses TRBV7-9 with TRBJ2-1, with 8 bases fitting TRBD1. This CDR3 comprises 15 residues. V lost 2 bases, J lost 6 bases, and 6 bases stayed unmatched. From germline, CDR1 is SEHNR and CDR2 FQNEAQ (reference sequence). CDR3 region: CASSLQGQVSNEQFF. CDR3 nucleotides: TGTGCCAGCAGCTTACAGGGACAGGTCAGCAATGAGCAGTTCTTC.

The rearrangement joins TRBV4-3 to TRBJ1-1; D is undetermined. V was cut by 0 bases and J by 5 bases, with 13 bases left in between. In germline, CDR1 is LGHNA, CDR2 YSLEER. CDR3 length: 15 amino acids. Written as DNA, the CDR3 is TGCGCCAGCAGCCAAGATCTAGGTTACGGGACTGAAGCTTTCTTT. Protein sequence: CASSQDLGYGTEAFF.